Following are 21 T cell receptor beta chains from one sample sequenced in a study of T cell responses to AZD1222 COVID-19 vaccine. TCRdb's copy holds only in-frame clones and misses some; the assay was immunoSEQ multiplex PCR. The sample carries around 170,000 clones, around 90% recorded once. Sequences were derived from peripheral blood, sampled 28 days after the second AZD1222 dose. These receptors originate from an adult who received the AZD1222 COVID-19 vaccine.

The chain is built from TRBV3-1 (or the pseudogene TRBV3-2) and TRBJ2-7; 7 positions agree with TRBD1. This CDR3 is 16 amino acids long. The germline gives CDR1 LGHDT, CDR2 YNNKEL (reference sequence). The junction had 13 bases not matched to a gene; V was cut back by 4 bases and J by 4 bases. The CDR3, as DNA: TGTGCCAGCAGCCTCACTCCGGGACAGTCTCGATACGAGCAGTACTTC. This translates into CASSLTPGQSRYEQYF.

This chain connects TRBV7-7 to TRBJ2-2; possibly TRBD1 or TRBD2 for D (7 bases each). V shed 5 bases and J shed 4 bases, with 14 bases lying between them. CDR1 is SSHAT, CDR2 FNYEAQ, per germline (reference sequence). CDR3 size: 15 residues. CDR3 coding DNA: TGTGCCAGCAGCCCCCAGGGGGGGGGCACCGGGGAGCTGTTTTTT. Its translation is CASSPQGGGTGELFF.

In DNA form, the CDR3 reads TGTGCCAGCAGTTACTCGATGACTAGATCAAATACGCAGTATTTT. It translates to CASSYSMTRSNTQYF. The gene calls are TRBV6-2 or TRBV6-3 and TRBJ2-3, with D possibly TRBD2 on 6 matching bases. The length of the CDR3 is 15 residues. Trimming shortened V by 0 bases and J by 7 bases, and 14 bases separated the two germline ends. CDR1 and CDR2 (germline): MNHEY, SVGEGT.

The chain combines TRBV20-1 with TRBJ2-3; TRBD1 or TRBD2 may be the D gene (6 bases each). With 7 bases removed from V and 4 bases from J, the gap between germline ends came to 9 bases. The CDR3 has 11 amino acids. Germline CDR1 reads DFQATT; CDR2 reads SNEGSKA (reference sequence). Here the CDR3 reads CSGGAADTQYF. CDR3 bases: TGCAGTGGGGGGGCGGCAGATACGCAGTATTTT.

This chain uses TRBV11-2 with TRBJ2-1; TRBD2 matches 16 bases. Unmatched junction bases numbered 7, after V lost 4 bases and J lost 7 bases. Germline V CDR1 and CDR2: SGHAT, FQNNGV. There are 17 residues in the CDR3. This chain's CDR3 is CASSSGLAGGRENEQFF. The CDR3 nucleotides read TGTGCCAGCAGCTCGGGACTAGCGGGAGGGAGAGAGAATGAGCAGTTCTTC.

The CDR3 DNA reads TGTGCCATGTGGGTCGGGGTCCCCCCCTACGAGCAGTACTTC. This encodes CAMWVGVPPYEQYF. This rearrangement joins TRBV7-3 to TRBJ2-7, with D possibly matching TRBD2 (5 bases). The CDR3 sequence is 14 residues long. V lost 10 bases, J lost 2 bases, and 18 bases lay in between. Germline loops: CDR1 SGHTA, CDR2 FQGTGA.

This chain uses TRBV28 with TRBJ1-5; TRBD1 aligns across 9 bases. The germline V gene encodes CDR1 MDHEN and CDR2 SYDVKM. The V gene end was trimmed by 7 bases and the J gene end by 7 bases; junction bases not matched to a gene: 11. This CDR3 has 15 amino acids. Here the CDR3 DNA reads TGTGCCAGCACCTTCGGGGGGGGGACAGGGCAGCCCCAGCATTTT. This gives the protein CASTFGGGTGQPQHF.

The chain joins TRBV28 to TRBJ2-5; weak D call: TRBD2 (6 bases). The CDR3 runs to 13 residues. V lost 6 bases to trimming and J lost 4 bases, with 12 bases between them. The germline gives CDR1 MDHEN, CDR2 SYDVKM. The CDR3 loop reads CASSPRGRETQYF. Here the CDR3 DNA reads TGTGCCAGCAGCCCCCGGGGGAGAGAGACCCAGTACTTC.

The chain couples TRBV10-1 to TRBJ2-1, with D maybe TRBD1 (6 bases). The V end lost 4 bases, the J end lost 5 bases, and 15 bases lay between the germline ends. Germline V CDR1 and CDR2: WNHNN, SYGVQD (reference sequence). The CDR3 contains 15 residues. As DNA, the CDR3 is TGCGCCAGCAGTGTCACAGGGTTATCCCACAATGAGCAGTTCTTC. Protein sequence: CASSVTGLSHNEQFF.

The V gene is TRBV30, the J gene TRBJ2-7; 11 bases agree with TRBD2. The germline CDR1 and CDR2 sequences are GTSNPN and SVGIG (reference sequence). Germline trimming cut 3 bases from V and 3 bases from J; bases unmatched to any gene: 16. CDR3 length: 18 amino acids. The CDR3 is CAWSRGPNYTSGSYEQYF. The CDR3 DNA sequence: TGTGCCTGGAGCAGGGGACCGAACTATACTAGCGGGAGCTACGAGCAGTACTTC.

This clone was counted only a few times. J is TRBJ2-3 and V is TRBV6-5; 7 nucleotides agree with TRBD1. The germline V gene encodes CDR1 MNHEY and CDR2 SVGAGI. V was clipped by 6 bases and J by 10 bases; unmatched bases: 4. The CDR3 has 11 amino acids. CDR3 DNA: TGTGCCAGCAGCCTAGGGGGCGCGCAGTATTTT. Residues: CASSLGGAQYF.

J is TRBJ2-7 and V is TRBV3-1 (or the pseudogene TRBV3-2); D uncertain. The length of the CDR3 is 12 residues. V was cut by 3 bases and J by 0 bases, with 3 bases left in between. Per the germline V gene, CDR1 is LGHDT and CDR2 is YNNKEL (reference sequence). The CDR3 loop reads CASSHASYEQYF. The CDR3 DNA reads TGTGCCAGCAGCCATGCCTCCTACGAGCAGTACTTC.

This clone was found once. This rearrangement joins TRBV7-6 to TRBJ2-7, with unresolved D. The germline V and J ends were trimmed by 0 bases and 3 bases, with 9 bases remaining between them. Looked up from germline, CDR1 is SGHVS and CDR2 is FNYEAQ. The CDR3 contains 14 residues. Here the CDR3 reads CASSLAPSSYEQYF. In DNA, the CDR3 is TGTGCCAGCAGCTTAGCCCCGTCCAGCTACGAGCAGTACTTC.

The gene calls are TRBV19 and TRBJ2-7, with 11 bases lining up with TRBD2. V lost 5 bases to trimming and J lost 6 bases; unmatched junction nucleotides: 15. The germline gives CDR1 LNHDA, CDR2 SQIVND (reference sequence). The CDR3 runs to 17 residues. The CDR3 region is CASSSGTSGRKGLEQYF. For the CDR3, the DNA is TGTGCCAGTAGTTCCGGGACTAGCGGCCGAAAGGGGCTCGAGCAGTACTTC.

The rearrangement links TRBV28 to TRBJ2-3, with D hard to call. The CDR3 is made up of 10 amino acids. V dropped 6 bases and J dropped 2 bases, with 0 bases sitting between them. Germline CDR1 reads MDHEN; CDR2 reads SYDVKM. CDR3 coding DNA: TGTGCCAGCAGCACAGATACGCAGTATTTT. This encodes CASSTDTQYF.

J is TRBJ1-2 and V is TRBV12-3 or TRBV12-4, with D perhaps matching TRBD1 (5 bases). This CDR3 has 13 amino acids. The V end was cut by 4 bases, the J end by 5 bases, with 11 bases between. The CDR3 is CASSWDGNYGYTF. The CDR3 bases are TGTGCCAGCAGTTGGGACGGCAATTATGGCTACACCTTC.

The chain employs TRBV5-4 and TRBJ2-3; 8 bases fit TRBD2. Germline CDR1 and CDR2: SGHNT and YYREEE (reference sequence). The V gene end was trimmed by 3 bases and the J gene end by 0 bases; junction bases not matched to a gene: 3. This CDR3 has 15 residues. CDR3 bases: TGTGCCAGCAGCTCCCGGGGGGGCAGCACAGATACGCAGTATTTT. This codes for CASSSRGGSTDTQYF. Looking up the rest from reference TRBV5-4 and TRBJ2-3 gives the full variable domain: ETGVTQSPTHLIKTRGQQVTLRCSSQSGHNTVSWYQQALGQGPQFIFQYYREEENGRGNFPPRFSGLQFPNYSSELNVNALELDDSALYLCASSSRGGSTDTQYFGPGTRLTVL.

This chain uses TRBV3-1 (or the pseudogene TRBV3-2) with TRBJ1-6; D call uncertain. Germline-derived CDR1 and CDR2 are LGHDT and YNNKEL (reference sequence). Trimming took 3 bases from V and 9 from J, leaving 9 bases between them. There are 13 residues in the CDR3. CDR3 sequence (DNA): TGTGCCAGCAGCCACGAGGGTGGTTCACCCCTCCACTTT. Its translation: CASSHEGGSPLHF.

In nucleotides, the CDR3 is TGCGCCAGCAGGGAGACTAGCGGGAGGTGCCCTGGGGCCAACGTCCTGACTTTC. Protein sequence: CASRETSGRCPGANVLTF. This chain connects TRBV23-1 to TRBJ2-6, with 13 bases matching TRBD2. TRBV23-1 is known as an ORF, though its function is uncertain. V lost 6 bases and J lost 2; bases outside the gene matches: 7. The CDR3 loop spans 18 amino acids.

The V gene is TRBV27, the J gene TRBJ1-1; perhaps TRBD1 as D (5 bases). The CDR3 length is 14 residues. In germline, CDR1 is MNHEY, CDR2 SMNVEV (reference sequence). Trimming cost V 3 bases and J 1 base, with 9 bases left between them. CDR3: CASSFDGANTEAFF. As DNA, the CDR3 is TGTGCCAGCAGTTTTGACGGGGCGAACACTGAAGCTTTCTTT.

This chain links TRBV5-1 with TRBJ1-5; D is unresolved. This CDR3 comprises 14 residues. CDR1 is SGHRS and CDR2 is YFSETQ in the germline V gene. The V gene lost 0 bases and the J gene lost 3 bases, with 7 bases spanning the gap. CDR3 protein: CASSLGQDNQPQHF. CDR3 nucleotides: TGCGCCAGCAGCTTGGGTCAGGACAATCAGCCCCAGCATTTT.